A single sample gave rise to the 20 T cell receptor beta chains below, sequenced in a study of blood T cells in healthy people across ages (dated by TCRdb to about 2015). The library was prepared using 5' RACE. Reads for this sample came from an Illumina HiSeq 2500. A second PCR of about 6 to 11 cycles was performed with a sample-barcoded 5' primer and a J-beta primer mix. Through fastp at Q25 and MiXCR, TCRdb rebuilt clones from the public reads, retaining in-frame beta chains. Each entry is one CDR3 protein sequence, shown with its most common DNA and genes. Within this sample are about 1,400,000 distinct CDR3 sequences, with roughly 45% of them counted one time only. 7.9% of the sample is taken by the ten largest. Source material: blood. These receptors all stem from a young woman in good health.

The rearrangement joins TRBV2 to TRBJ2-3; D unresolved. From germline, CDR1 is SNHLY and CDR2 FYNNEI. The V end was cut by 10 bases, the J end by 5 bases, with 19 bases between. This CDR3 contains 14 residues. DNA for the CDR3: TGTGCCAAGAGCATCGGCTCCACGGGAGATACGCAGTATTTT. Residues: CAKSIGSTGDTQYF.

This chain links TRBV18 with TRBJ1-2; D call uncertain. Trimming removed 2 bases from V and 0 bases from J, with 10 bases in between. CDR1 is KGHSH and CDR2 is LQKENI in the germline V gene. CDR3 length: 15 amino acids. The CDR3 DNA is TGTGCCAGCTCACCAGAGAATATAGCTAACTATGGCTACACCTTC. Translated: CASSPENIANYGYTF.

J is TRBJ1-6 and V is TRBV2; 9 bases line up with TRBD1. The germline V gene has CDR1 SNHLY and CDR2 FYNNEI. Germline trimming cut 6 bases from V and 7 bases from J; bases unmatched to any gene: 10. This CDR3 is 16 amino acids long. The chain's CDR3 is CASSNPRDRENSPLHF. The CDR3 DNA reads as TGTGCCAGCAGCAACCCCCGGGACAGGGAAAATTCACCCCTCCACTTT.

This chain connects TRBV29-1 to TRBJ1-6; TRBD1 agrees at 7 bases. Germline lookup yields CDR1 SQVTM and CDR2 ANQGSEA. Losses at the gene ends were 4 bases for V and 6 bases for J; bases not matched to a gene: 3. The length of the CDR3 is 13 residues. CDR3 sequence reads: CSVARDSNSPLHF. The DNA for the CDR3 is TGCAGCGTTGCCAGGGACAGTAATTCACCCCTCCACTTT.

The J gene is TRBJ2-1, the V gene TRBV15, with 7 bases fitting TRBD2. The CDR3 has 16 amino acids. Per germline, CDR1 LNHNV and CDR2 YYDKDF (reference sequence). V was clipped by 0 bases and J by 5 bases; unmatched bases: 7. The CDR3 sequence is CATSRDLGTMNNEQFF. CDR3 bases: TGTGCCACCAGCAGAGATCTTGGGACTATGAACAATGAGCAGTTCTTC.

The rearrangement links TRBV7-2 to TRBJ2-1, with D possibly being TRBD2 (6 bases). V was pared by 3 bases and J by 8 bases, with 17 bases between. The CDR3 has 15 amino acids. Germline loops: CDR1 SGHTA, CDR2 FQGNSA. In DNA form, the CDR3 reads TGTGCCAGCAGCTTTGAACGGGAGCAACCCCATGAGCAGTTCTTC. Protein: CASSFEREQPHEQFF.

In this sample, this clonotype turned up a few times. V and J are TRBV27 and TRBJ2-7, with 9 positions matching TRBD2. Trimming at V came to 3 bases and at J to 6 bases, leaving 6 bases not matched to a gene. Germline V CDR1 and CDR2: MNHEY, SMNVEV (reference sequence). CDR3 length: 14 amino acids. Written as DNA, the CDR3 is TGTGCCAGCAGTTTGGTCAGACTAGCGGCCGAGCAGTACTTC. It is translated as CASSLVRLAAEQYF.

V is TRBV28 and J is TRBJ2-7; D tentatively fits TRBD1 or TRBD2 (5 bases each). The CDR3 is 13 amino acids. V lost 5 bases, J lost 9 bases, and 17 bases lay in between. The germline CDR1 and CDR2 sequences are MDHEN and SYDVKM. The DNA of the CDR3 is TGTGCCAGCAGTGGCCGACGAACAGGACTGCAGTACTTC. Translating it yields CASSGRRTGLQYF.

The V and J genes are TRBV29-1 and TRBJ2-7; perhaps TRBD2 as D (6 bases). The V end lost 3 bases, the J end lost 1 base, and 10 bases lay between the germline ends. CDR1 and CDR2 from the germline V gene are SQVTM and ANQGSEA. The CDR3 totals 13 residues. CDR3 DNA: TGCAGCGTTGAGGGACTGGGGTCCTACGAGCAGTACTTC. Translating it yields CSVEGLGSYEQYF.

This clonotype was detected a few times. The chain couples TRBV12-3 or TRBV12-4 to TRBJ1-6, with a weak D call TRBD1 (6 bases). This CDR3 region has 14 residues. Trimming stripped 8 bases from V and 5 bases from J, with 13 bases between. The CDR3 DNA reads as TGTGCCAGCCAACCGGGACATCATAATTCACCCCTCCACTTT. This sequence encodes CASQPGHHNSPLHF.

The chain couples TRBV20-1 to TRBJ2-5, with D tentatively TRBD2 (5 bases). Between the trimmed V and J ends, which lost 5 bases and 11 bases, there was a span of 27 bases. CDR3 length: 15 amino acids. The V gene's germline CDR1 is DFQATT and CDR2 SNEGSKA (reference sequence). For the CDR3, the DNA is TGCAGTGCTCGCCAAGGAGGCATTTCATTAAATGAGCAGTACTTC. It codes for CSARQGGISLNEQYF.

This clonotype showed up just a few times. This chain uses TRBV20-1 with TRBJ2-1; 13 bases match TRBD2. J gave up 9 bases and V 6 bases, and 5 bases lay outside the gene matches. Germline V gene sequence: CDR1 DFQATT, CDR2 SNEGSKA (reference sequence). CDR3 length equals 13 residues. The CDR3 here is CSAPTSGGSEQFF. The CDR3 DNA sequence: TGCAGTGCGCCGACTAGCGGGGGGAGTGAGCAGTTCTTC.

J is TRBJ2-7 and V is TRBV7-7; TRBD2 agrees at 7 bases. CDR3 length equals 15 residues. Germline-derived CDR1 and CDR2 are SSHAT and FNYEAQ (reference sequence). V was clipped by 5 bases and J by 2 bases; unmatched bases: 9. The DNA of the CDR3 is TGTGCCAGCAGCCCACTTACTAGCGATCCCTACGAGCAGTACTTC. It yields the protein CASSPLTSDPYEQYF.

The chain uses TRBV30 and TRBJ2-3; D is possibly TRBD2 (5 bases). Deletions cut 4 bases from V and 3 bases from J, with 8 bases between. Germline lookup yields CDR1 GTSNPN and CDR2 SVGIG (reference sequence). The CDR3 loop spans 12 amino acids. The CDR3 sequence is CAWNPGTDTQYF. CDR3 nucleotide sequence: TGTGCCTGGAACCCGGGAACAGATACGCAGTATTTT.

This clonotype was seen only a few times. This chain connects TRBV7-3 to TRBJ2-5; TRBD2 agrees at 7 bases. V lost 5 bases and J lost 5; bases outside the gene matches: 11. Per the germline V gene, CDR1 is SGHTA and CDR2 is FQGTGA. The CDR3 is 15 amino acids. The CDR3 is CASSPTGLLIETQYF. CDR3 DNA sequence: TGTGCCAGCAGCCCCACGGGACTATTAATTGAGACCCAGTACTTC.

V usage is TRBV24-1 and J usage is TRBJ2-3; 13 bases line up with TRBD2. Germline lookup yields CDR1 KGHDR and CDR2 SFDVKD. Trimming cost V 2 bases and J 2 bases; bases outside gene matches: 3. CDR3 length: 17 amino acids. The CDR3: CATSDSGTSGATDTQYF. The DNA for the CDR3 is TGTGCCACCAGTGATTCCGGGACTAGCGGGGCCACAGATACGCAGTATTTT.

This chain joins TRBV20-1 and TRBJ2-1, with no clear D. From germline, CDR1 is DFQATT and CDR2 SNEGSKA (reference sequence). This CDR3 is 16 amino acids long. V was cut by 0 bases and J by 1 base, with 13 bases left in between. The CDR3 region is CSARDTSEVSYNEQFF. CDR3 DNA sequence: TGCAGTGCTAGAGATACGAGCGAAGTTTCCTACAATGAGCAGTTCTTC.

This sequence joins TRBV12-3 or TRBV12-4 and TRBJ1-6; D is unresolved. Trimming cost V 6 bases and J 8 bases, with 8 bases left between them. CDR3 length equals 12 residues. This CDR3 is CASSFADSPLHF. CDR3 DNA: TGTGCCAGCAGCTTCGCGGATTCACCCCTCCACTTT.

This clonotype was seen a handful of times. The chain uses TRBV5-1 and TRBJ2-7; D is unclear. Trimming took 3 bases from V and 0 from J, leaving 10 bases between them. The CDR3 is made up of 14 amino acids. Germline-derived CDR1 and CDR2 are SGHRS and YFSETQ. CDR3 loop: CASSSSRDSYEQYF. CDR3 DNA sequence: TGCGCCAGCAGCTCCAGCCGAGACTCCTACGAGCAGTACTTC.

This chain links TRBV5-6 with TRBJ1-1; D not certain. The V end lost 0 bases, the J end lost 3 bases, and 18 bases lay between the germline ends. The CDR3 consists of 17 residues. Germline V gene lookup returns CDR1 SGHDT and CDR2 YYEEEE. CDR3 protein: CASSLDGAVTVDTEAFF. The DNA of the CDR3 is TGTGCCAGCAGCTTGGATGGTGCGGTTACGGTGGACACTGAAGCTTTCTTT.